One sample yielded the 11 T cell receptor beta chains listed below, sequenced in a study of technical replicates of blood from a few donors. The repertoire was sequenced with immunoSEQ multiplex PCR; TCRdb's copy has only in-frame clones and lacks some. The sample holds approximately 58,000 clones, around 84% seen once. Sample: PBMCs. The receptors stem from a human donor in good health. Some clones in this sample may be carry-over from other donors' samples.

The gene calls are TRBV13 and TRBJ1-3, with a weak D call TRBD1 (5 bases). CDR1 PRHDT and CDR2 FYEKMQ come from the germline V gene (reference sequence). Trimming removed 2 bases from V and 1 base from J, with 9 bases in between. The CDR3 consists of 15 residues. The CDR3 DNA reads TGTGCCAGCAGCTTATACAGGACGTCTGGAAACACCATATATTTT. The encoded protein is CASSLYRTSGNTIYF.

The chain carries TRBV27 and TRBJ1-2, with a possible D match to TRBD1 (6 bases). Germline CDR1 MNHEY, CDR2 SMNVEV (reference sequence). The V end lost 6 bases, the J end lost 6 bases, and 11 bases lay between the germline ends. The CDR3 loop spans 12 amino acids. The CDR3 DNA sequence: TGTGCCAGCAGGCAGGGGTTAAATGGCTACACCTTC. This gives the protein CASRQGLNGYTF.

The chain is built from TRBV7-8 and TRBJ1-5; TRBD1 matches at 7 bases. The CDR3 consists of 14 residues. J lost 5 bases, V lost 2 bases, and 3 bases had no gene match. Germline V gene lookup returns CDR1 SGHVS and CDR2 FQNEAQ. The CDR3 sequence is CASSLRQGDQPQHF. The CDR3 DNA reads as TGTGCCAGCAGCTTACGACAGGGAGATCAGCCCCAGCATTTT.

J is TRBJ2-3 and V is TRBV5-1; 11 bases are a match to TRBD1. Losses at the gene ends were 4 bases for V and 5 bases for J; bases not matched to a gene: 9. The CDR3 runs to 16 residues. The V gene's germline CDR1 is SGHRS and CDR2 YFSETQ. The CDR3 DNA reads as TGCGCCAGCAGCCCTAGGACAGGGGGCGCGGGAGATACGCAGTATTTT. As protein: CASSPRTGGAGDTQYF.

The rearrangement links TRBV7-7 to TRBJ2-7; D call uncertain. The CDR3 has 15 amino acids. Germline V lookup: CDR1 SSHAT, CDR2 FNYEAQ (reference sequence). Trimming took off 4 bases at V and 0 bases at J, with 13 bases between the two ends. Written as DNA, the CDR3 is TGTGCCAGCAGCTCCTCATATCCAGACTCCTACGAGCAGTACTTC. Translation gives CASSSSYPDSYEQYF.

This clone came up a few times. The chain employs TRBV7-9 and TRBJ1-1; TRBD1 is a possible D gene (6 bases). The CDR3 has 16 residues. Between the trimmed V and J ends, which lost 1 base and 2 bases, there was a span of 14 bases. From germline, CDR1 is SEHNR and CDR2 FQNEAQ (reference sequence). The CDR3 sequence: CASSLGQVGFNTEAFF. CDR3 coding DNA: TGTGCCAGCAGCTTAGGACAGGTTGGGTTTAACACTGAAGCTTTCTTT.

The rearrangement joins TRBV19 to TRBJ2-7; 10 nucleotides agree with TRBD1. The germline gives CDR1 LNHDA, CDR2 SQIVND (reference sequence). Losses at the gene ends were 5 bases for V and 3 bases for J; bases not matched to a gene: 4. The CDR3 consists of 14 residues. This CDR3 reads CASSVGTGDYEQYF. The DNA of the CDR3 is TGTGCCAGTAGTGTAGGGACAGGGGACTACGAGCAGTACTTC.

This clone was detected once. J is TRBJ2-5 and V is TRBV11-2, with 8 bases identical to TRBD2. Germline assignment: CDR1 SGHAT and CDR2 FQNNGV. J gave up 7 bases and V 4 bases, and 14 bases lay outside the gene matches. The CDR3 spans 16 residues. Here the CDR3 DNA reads TGTGCCAGCAGCTCAGCCACACTAGCGGCCAGGGGGACCCAGTACTTC. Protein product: CASSSATLAARGTQYF.

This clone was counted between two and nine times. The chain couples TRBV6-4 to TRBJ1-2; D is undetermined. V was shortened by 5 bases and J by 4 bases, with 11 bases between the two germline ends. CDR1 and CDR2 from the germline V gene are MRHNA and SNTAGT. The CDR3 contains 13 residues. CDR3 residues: CASSREAGYGYTF. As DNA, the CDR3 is TGTGCCAGCAGTCGGGAGGCAGGCTATGGCTACACCTTC.

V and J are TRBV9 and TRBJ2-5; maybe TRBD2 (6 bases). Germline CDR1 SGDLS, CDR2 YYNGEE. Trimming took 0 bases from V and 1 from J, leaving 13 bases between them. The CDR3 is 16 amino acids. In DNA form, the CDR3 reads TGTGCCAGCAGCGTAGCTACGGACGGGGGCCAAGAGACCCAGTACTTC. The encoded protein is CASSVATDGGQETQYF.

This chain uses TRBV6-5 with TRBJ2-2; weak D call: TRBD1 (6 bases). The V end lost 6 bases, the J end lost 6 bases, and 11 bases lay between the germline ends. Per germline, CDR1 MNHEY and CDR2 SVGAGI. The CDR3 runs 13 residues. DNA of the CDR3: TGTGCCAGCAGCCATCAGGGGCCCGGGGAGCTGTTTTTT. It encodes CASSHQGPGELFF.